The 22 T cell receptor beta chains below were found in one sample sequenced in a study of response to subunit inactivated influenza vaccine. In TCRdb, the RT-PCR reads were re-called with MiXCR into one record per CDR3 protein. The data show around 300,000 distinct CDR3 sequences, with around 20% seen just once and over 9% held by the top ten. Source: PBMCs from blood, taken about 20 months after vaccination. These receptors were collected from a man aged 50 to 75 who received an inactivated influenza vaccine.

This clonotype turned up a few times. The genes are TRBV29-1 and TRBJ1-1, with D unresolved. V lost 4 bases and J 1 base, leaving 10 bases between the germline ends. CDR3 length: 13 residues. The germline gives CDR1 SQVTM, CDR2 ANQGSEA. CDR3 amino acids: CSVVGRQNTEAFF. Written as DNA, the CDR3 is TGCAGCGTTGTGGGCCGACAGAACACTGAAGCTTTCTTT.

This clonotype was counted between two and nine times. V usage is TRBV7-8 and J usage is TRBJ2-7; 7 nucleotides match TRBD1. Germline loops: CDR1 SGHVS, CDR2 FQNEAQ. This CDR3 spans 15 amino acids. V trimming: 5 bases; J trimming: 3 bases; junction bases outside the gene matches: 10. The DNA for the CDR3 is TGTGCCAGCAGCCTTAGAGAGGGGGCCTACTACGAGCAGTACTTC. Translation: CASSLREGAYYEQYF.

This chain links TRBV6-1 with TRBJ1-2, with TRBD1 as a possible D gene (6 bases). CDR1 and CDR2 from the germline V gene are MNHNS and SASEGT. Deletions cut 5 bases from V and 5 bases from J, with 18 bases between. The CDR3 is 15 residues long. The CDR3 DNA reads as TGTGCCAGCAGTCCTAGGCCCGGGGGCGGGTATGGCTACACCTTC. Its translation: CASSPRPGGGYGYTF.

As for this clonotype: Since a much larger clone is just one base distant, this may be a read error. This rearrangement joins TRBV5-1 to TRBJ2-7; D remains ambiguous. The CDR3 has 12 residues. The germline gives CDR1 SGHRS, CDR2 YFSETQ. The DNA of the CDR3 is TGCGCCAGCAGGTTGGACGGCTACGAGCAGTACTTC. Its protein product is CASRLDGYEQYF.

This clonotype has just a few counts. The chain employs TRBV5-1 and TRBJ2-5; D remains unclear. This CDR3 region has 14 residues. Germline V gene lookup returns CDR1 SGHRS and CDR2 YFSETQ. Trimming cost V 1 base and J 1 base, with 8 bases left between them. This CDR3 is CASSLSSGQETQYF. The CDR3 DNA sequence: TGCGCCAGCAGCTTGTCGTCAGGCCAAGAGACCCAGTACTTC.

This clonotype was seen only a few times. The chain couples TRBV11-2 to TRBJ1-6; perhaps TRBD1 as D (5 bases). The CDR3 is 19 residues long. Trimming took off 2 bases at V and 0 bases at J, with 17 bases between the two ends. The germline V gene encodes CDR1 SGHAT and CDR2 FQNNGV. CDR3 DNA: TGTGCCAGCAGCTTAATTCCCCGACAGTTGAGCTCCTATAATTCACCCCTCCACTTT. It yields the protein CASSLIPRQLSSYNSPLHF.

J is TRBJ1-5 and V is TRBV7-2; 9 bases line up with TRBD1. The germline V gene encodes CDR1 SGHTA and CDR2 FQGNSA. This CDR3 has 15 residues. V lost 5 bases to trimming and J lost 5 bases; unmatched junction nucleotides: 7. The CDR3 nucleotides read TGTGCCAGCAGCCTGGACAGGGGCCGGCATCAGCCCCAGCATTTT. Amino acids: CASSLDRGRHQPQHF.

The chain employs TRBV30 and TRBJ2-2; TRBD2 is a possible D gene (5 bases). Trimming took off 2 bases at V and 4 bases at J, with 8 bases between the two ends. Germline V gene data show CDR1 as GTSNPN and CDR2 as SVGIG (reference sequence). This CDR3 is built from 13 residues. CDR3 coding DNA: TGTGCCTGGAGTAAAGGAGGCACCGGGGAGCTGTTTTTT. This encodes CAWSKGGTGELFF.

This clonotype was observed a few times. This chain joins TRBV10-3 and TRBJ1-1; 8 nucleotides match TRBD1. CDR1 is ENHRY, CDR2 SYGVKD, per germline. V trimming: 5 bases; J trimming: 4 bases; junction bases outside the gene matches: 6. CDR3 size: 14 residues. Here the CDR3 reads CAISHDRGGTEAFF. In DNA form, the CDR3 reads TGTGCCATCAGTCACGACAGGGGAGGCACTGAAGCTTTCTTT.

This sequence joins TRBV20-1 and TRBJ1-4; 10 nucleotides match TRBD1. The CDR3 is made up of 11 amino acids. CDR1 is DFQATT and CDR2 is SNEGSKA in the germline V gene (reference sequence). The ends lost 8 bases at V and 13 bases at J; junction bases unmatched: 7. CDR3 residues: CSIGTGEGLFF. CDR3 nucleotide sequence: TGCAGTATCGGGACAGGGGAAGGACTGTTTTTT.

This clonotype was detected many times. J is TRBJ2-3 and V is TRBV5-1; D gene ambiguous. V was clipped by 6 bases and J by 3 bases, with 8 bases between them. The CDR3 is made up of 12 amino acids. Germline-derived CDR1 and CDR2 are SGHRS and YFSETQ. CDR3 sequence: CASNTGTDTQYF. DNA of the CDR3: TGCGCCAGCAACACGGGTACAGATACGCAGTATTTT.

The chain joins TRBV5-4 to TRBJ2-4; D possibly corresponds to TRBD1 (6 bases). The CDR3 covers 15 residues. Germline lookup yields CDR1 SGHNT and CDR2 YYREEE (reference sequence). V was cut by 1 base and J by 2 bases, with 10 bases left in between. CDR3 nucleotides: TGTGCCAGCAGCTTGTGGACAGTTCCCAAAAACATTCAGTACTTC. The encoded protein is CASSLWTVPKNIQYF.

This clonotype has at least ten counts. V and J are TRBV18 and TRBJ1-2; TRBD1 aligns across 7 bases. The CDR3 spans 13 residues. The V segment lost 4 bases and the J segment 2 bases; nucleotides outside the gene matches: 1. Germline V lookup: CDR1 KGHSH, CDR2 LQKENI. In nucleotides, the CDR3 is TGTGCCAGCTCACAGACAGGGAACTATGGCTACACCTTC. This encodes CASSQTGNYGYTF.

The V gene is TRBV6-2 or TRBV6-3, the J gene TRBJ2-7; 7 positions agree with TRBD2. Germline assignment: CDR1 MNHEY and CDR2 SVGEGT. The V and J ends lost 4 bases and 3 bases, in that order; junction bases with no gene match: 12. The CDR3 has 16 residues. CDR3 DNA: TGTGCCAGCAGTTCACGGGACTACTACTCCTTCTACGAGCAGTACTTC. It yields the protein CASSSRDYYSFYEQYF.

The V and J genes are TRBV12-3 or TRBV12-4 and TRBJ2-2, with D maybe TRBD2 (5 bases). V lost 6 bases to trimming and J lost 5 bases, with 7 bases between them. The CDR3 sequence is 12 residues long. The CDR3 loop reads CASRLETGELFF. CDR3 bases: TGTGCCAGCAGACTAGAGACCGGGGAGCTGTTTTTT.

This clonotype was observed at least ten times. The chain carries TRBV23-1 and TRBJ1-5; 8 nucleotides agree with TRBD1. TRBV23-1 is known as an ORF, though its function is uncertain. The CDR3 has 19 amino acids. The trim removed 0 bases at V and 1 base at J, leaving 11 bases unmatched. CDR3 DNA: TGCGCCAGCAGTCAATCGAGGGACAGGAAGGAGATCAGCAATCAGCCCCAGCATTTT. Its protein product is CASSQSRDRKEISNQPQHF.

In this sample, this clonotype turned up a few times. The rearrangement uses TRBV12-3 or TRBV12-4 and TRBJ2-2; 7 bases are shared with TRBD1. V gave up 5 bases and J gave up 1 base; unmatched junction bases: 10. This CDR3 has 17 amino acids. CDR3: CASSPGTGQKNTGELFF. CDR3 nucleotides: TGTGCCAGCAGTCCGGGAACGGGACAGAAGAACACCGGGGAGCTGTTTTTT.

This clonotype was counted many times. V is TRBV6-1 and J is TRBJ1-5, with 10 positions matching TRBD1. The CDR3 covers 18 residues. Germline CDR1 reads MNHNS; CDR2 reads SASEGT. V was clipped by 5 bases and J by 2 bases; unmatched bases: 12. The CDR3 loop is CASSPARDRGFGNQPQHF. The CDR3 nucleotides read TGTGCCAGCAGTCCCGCCCGGGACAGGGGTTTCGGCAATCAGCCCCAGCATTTT.

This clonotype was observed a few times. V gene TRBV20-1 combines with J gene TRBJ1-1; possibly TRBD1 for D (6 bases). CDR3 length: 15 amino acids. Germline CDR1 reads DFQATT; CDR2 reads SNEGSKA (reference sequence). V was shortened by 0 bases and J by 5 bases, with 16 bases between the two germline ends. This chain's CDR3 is CSAREPRTGRTEAFF. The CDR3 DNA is TGCAGTGCTAGAGAGCCTCGAACAGGGAGGACTGAAGCTTTCTTT.

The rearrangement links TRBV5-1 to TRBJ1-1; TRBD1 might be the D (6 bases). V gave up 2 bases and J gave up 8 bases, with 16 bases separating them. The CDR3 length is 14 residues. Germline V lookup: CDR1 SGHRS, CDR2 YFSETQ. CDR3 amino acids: CASSFHGTPFEAFF. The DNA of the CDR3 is TGCGCCAGCAGCTTTCACGGGACACCCTTCGAAGCTTTCTTT. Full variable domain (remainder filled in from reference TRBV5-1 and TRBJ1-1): KAGVTQTPRYLIKTRGQQVTLSCSPISGHRSVSWYQQTPGQGLQFLFEYFSETQRNKGNFPGRFSGRQFSNSRSEMNVSTLELGDSALYLCASSFHGTPFEAFFGQGTRLTVV.

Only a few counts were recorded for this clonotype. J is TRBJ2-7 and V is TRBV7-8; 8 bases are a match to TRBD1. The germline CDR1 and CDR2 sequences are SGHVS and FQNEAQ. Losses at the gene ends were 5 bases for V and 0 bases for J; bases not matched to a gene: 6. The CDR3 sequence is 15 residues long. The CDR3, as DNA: TGTGCCAGCAGCCTGACAGGGGCCCTCTCCTACGAGCAGTACTTC. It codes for CASSLTGALSYEQYF.

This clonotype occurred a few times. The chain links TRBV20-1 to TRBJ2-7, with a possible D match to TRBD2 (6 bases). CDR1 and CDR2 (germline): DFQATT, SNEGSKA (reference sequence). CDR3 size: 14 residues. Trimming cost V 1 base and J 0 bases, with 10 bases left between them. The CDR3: CSARVEGYSYEQYF. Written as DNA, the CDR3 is TGCAGTGCTAGAGTGGAGGGCTACTCCTACGAGCAGTACTTC.